This TCR beta chain emerged from a study of PD-1 blockade in mismatch repair-deficient tumors. Overall study context: All were previously treated, progressing patients with approximately 12 mismatch repair-deficient cancer types.

TCR sequencing covered three patients who responded to pembrolizumab. CDR1 is SGHTA and CDR2 is FQGNSA in the germline V gene. The CDR3 covers 18 residues. Here immunoSEQ multiplex PCR was the method, and the copy in TCRdb shows in-frame clones only, minus some. The table records 60,000 to 75,000 clones, about 91% of them present only once. Notes on this clone: One end of the junction fails to match germline, which may point to a read error.

The chain is built from TRBV7-2 and TRBJ2-2; D may be TRBD2 (5 bases). Sequenced material: peripheral blood, taken 52 weeks after starting pembrolizumab. The TCR sequence derives from an adult with mismatch repair-deficient cancer. The CDR3 protein is CASSLYSVALGNAGELFF. DNA of the CDR3: TGTGCCAGCAGCTTATATTCGGTTGCCCTCGGGAACGCCGGGGAGCTGTTTTTT.